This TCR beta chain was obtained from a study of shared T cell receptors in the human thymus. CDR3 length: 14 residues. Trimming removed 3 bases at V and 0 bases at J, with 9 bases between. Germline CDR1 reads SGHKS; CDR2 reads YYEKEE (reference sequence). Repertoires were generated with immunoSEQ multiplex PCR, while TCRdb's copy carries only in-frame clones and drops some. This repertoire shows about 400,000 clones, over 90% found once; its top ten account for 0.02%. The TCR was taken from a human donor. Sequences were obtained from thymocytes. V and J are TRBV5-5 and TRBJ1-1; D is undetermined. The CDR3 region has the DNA TGTGCCAGCAGCTCCCGGACTGTGAACACTGAAGCTTTCTTT. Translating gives CASSSRTVNTEAFF.